These T cell receptor beta chains were read from a single sample in a study of T cells in Graves' hyperthyroidism and ophthalmopathy. TCRdb re-called the multiplex PCR reads through MiXCR, storing one row per CDR3 protein. The data contain some 490,000 distinct CDR3 sequences, roughly 16% of them singletons. Sequenced: blood. The receptors were gathered from a woman aged 25 to 39 with Graves' ophthalmopathy. The CDR3 runs from the conserved cysteine through the conserved F or W. A D gene is named only where the DNA matches it firmly. Rows may omit the clone size; those that give it use once, few, many or a size class.

v_call: TRBV7-6; j_call: TRBJ2-3; clone_size: few; d_call: .; cdr3_nt: TGTGCCAGCAGTCGTCAATACTCTAGCACAGATACGCAGTATTTT; cdr3_aa: CASSRQYSSTDTQYF
v_call: TRBV12-3/TRBV12-4; j_call: TRBJ2-3; clone_size: many; d_call: TRBD1; cdr3_nt: TGTGCCAGCAGTGACAGGGGATCGACAGATACGCAGTATTTT; cdr3_aa: CASSDRGSTDTQYF
v_call: TRBV6-1; j_call: TRBJ2-3; clone_size: few; d_call: .; cdr3_nt: TGTGCCAGCCGGGCTAGCACAGATACGCAGTATTTT; cdr3_aa: CASRASTDTQYF
v_call: TRBV11-2; j_call: TRBJ2-1; clone_size: .; d_call: TRBD2; cdr3_nt: TGTGCCAGCAGCTTAGGGTTTCGGCGGGAGGGCCCGGGGTCCTACAATGAGCAGTTCTTC; cdr3_aa: CASSLGFRREGPGSYNEQFF
v_call: TRBV27; j_call: TRBJ2-1; clone_size: few; d_call: .; cdr3_nt: TGTGCCAGCAGTCCCGGGACTCTAATACAGGCTTTCTACAATGAGCAGTTCTTC; cdr3_aa: CASSPGTLIQAFYNEQFF
v_call: TRBV7-2; j_call: TRBJ2-5; clone_size: many; d_call: .; cdr3_nt: TGTGCCAGCAGCGCCCCGGACAGCCTTTCGGAGACCCAGTACTTC; cdr3_aa: CASSAPDSLSETQYF
v_call: TRBV15; j_call: TRBJ2-7; clone_size: few; d_call: TRBD2; cdr3_nt: TGTGCCACCAGCACCGGGACTAGCGGGAGTAACGAGCAGTACTTC; cdr3_aa: CATSTGTSGSNEQYF
v_call: TRBV18; j_call: TRBJ1-2; clone_size: many; d_call: .; cdr3_nt: TGTGCCAGCTCACCACCGGGGTCGGGGAACTATGGCTACACCTTC; cdr3_aa: CASSPPGSGNYGYTF
v_call: TRBV5-1; j_call: TRBJ2-2; clone_size: many; d_call: .; cdr3_nt: TGCGCCAGCAGCTTGGTGTCAGAACCTCGGGGGGAGCTGTTTTTT; cdr3_aa: CASSLVSEPRGELFF
v_call: TRBV20-1; j_call: TRBJ1-5; clone_size: .; d_call: TRBD1; cdr3_nt: TGCAGTGCTAGAAAAGGGACAGGGGATGATCAGCCCCAGCATTTT; cdr3_aa: CSARKGTGDDQPQHF
v_call: TRBV19; j_call: TRBJ2-5; clone_size: few; d_call: TRBD1; cdr3_nt: TGTGCCAGTAGCATCGTGGGACAGGTCGGTCGAGAGACCCAGTACTTC; cdr3_aa: CASSIVGQVGRETQYF
v_call: TRBV28; j_call: TRBJ2-3; clone_size: many; d_call: TRBD2; cdr3_nt: TGTGCCAGCAGTTCAGCGGGAGCAGGCACAGATACGCAGTATTTT; cdr3_aa: CASSSAGAGTDTQYF
v_call: TRBV5-1; j_call: TRBJ2-2; clone_size: many; d_call: TRBD1; cdr3_nt: TGCGCCAGCAGCTTATCCGGGACAGGGGGCCTTACGAACACCGGGGAGCTGTTTTTT; cdr3_aa: CASSLSGTGGLTNTGELFF
v_call: TRBV6-2/TRBV6-3; j_call: TRBJ2-1; clone_size: many; d_call: TRBD2; cdr3_nt: TGTGCCGTACGCAGCGGGAGGGCCATCTTGGAGCAGTTCTTC; cdr3_aa: CAVRSGRAILEQFF
v_call: TRBV29-1; j_call: TRBJ2-7; clone_size: .; d_call: .; cdr3_nt: TGCAGCGTTGTGGATAGCGCGAAAGCCGCAACGTCCGAGCAGTACTTC; cdr3_aa: CSVVDSAKAATSEQYF
v_call: TRBV28; j_call: TRBJ2-5; clone_size: many; d_call: .; cdr3_nt: TGTGCCAGCAGTTGGGTGCTTAGACATGAGACCCAGTACTTC; cdr3_aa: CASSWVLRHETQYF
v_call: TRBV6-1; j_call: TRBJ2-5; clone_size: many; d_call: .; cdr3_nt: TGTGCCAGCAGTCCCCGGGGGGACATACAGACCCAGTACTTC; cdr3_aa: CASSPRGDIQTQYF
v_call: TRBV28; j_call: TRBJ1-5; clone_size: many; d_call: .; cdr3_nt: TGTGCCAGCAGTTGGCACAGAGCCGCCAATCAGCCCCAGCATTTT; cdr3_aa: CASSWHRAANQPQHF
v_call: TRBV20-1; j_call: TRBJ2-3; clone_size: .; d_call: .; cdr3_nt: TGCAGTGCTAGCCTTGGACTATACGCAGATACGCAGTATTTT; cdr3_aa: CSASLGLYADTQYF
v_call: TRBV12-3/TRBV12-4; j_call: TRBJ2-7; clone_size: many; d_call: TRBD2; cdr3_nt: TGTGCCAGCAGAAAAGGGACTAGCTCCTACGAGCAGTACTTC; cdr3_aa: CASRKGTSSYEQYF
v_call: TRBV9; j_call: TRBJ2-1; clone_size: many; d_call: .; cdr3_nt: TGTGCCAGCAGCGTAGTCGGGAGAACTAACAATGAGCAGTTCTTC; cdr3_aa: CASSVVGRTNNEQFF
v_call: TRBV9; j_call: TRBJ1-5; clone_size: many; d_call: .; cdr3_nt: TGTGCCAGCAGCCCGGAACACAGCAATCAGCCCCAGCATTTT; cdr3_aa: CASSPEHSNQPQHF
v_call: TRBV7-9; j_call: TRBJ2-5; clone_size: .; d_call: TRBD2; cdr3_nt: TGTGCCAGCAGCTTAGCGACGACTAGCGTCCAAGAGACCCAGTACTTC; cdr3_aa: CASSLATTSVQETQYF
v_call: TRBV14; j_call: TRBJ2-3; clone_size: .; d_call: .; cdr3_nt: TGTGCCAGCAGCCAAGAATCGAGGGAGTGGTCCGTAGCAGATACGCAGTATTTT; cdr3_aa: CASSQESREWSVADTQYF
v_call: TRBV7-9; j_call: TRBJ2-5; clone_size: few; d_call: .; cdr3_nt: TGTGCCAGCAGCCCCGGGGAACCGTTCTTCGAGACCCAGTACTTC; cdr3_aa: CASSPGEPFFETQYF
v_call: TRBV27; j_call: TRBJ1-2; clone_size: many; d_call: .; cdr3_nt: TGTGCCAGCAAAAACCAGGAGCACTATGGCTACACCTTC; cdr3_aa: CASKNQEHYGYTF
v_call: TRBV5-1; j_call: TRBJ2-7; clone_size: many; d_call: .; cdr3_nt: TGCGCCAGCAGCTTGGAATTCGGCGGCTACGAGCAGTACTTC; cdr3_aa: CASSLEFGGYEQYF
v_call: TRBV4-3; j_call: TRBJ2-3; clone_size: many; d_call: .; cdr3_nt: TGCGCCAGCAGCCAAGGGGACTTCGTAGCTAGCACAGATACGCAGTATTTT; cdr3_aa: CASSQGDFVASTDTQYF
v_call: TRBV7-2; j_call: TRBJ2-5; clone_size: many; d_call: TRBD1; cdr3_nt: TGTGCCAGCAGCCGGGACCGCTTAGGGGGCGGCAAAGAGACCCAGTACTTC; cdr3_aa: CASSRDRLGGGKETQYF
v_call: TRBV19; j_call: TRBJ2-7; clone_size: .; d_call: .; cdr3_nt: TGTGCCAGTAGTATGGAGGAGCAGCCCTCCTACGAGCAGTACTTC; cdr3_aa: CASSMEEQPSYEQYF
v_call: TRBV20-1; j_call: TRBJ1-1; clone_size: many; d_call: TRBD1; cdr3_nt: TGCAGTGCCCTTATAGGGGGCAACACTGAAGCTTTCTTT; cdr3_aa: CSALIGGNTEAFF
v_call: TRBV2; j_call: TRBJ2-7; clone_size: few; d_call: TRBD2; cdr3_nt: TGTGCCAGCATTGGTAGCGGGAGGGCCAGGTCGATTGGTGAGCAGTACTTC; cdr3_aa: CASIGSGRARSIGEQYF
v_call: TRBV18; j_call: TRBJ2-1; clone_size: many; d_call: .; cdr3_nt: TGTGCCAGCTCCATTGGGTGGTTCAATGAGCAGTTCTTC; cdr3_aa: CASSIGWFNEQFF
v_call: TRBV11-1; j_call: TRBJ2-7; clone_size: many; d_call: TRBD2; cdr3_nt: TGTGCCAGCAGCTCCCTATACACCAGCGGACTAGACGAGCAGTACTTC; cdr3_aa: CASSSLYTSGLDEQYF
v_call: TRBV20-1; j_call: TRBJ2-1; clone_size: many; d_call: .; cdr3_nt: TGCAGTGCTAGACTACTAGGGCCCTACAATGAGCAGTTCTTC; cdr3_aa: CSARLLGPYNEQFF
v_call: TRBV9; j_call: TRBJ2-1; clone_size: few; d_call: .; cdr3_nt: TGTGCCAGCAGCGGTCCCCTCCTTATTTCCTACAATGAGCAGTTCTTC; cdr3_aa: CASSGPLLISYNEQFF
v_call: TRBV11-2; j_call: TRBJ2-7; clone_size: few; d_call: .; cdr3_nt: TGTGCCAGCAGCTTAAATAGTGGAGGGAGCTATTACGAGCAGTACTTC; cdr3_aa: CASSLNSGGSYYEQYF
v_call: TRBV27; j_call: TRBJ2-5; clone_size: .; d_call: .; cdr3_nt: TGTGCCAGCAGGAGTTTGGGTCAAGAGACCCAGTACTTC; cdr3_aa: CASRSLGQETQYF
v_call: TRBV15; j_call: TRBJ2-1; clone_size: many; d_call: TRBD2; cdr3_nt: TGTGCCACCAGCAGAGATCTTGGACTAGCGGGAGCCCGATTCTCCTACAATGAGCAGTTCTTC; cdr3_aa: CATSRDLGLAGARFSYNEQFF
v_call: TRBV4-1; j_call: TRBJ2-3; clone_size: few; d_call: TRBD2; cdr3_nt: TGCGCCAGCAGCCCTTCGGCGGGGGGCACAGATACGCAGTATTTT; cdr3_aa: CASSPSAGGTDTQYF
v_call: TRBV7-2; j_call: TRBJ2-1; clone_size: few; d_call: .; cdr3_nt: TGTGCCAGCAGCCGCTCCCCCGCGAGGGACAATGAGCAGTTCTTC; cdr3_aa: CASSRSPARDNEQFF
v_call: TRBV30; j_call: TRBJ2-5; clone_size: many; d_call: TRBD2; cdr3_nt: TGTGCCTGGAGTGGACTAGCGGGATGGGAGACCCAGTACTTC; cdr3_aa: CAWSGLAGWETQYF
v_call: TRBV4-1; j_call: TRBJ2-4; clone_size: .; d_call: .; cdr3_nt: TGCGCCAGCAGCCAGGAGGGGAGCATTCAGTACTTC; cdr3_aa: CASSQEGSIQYF
v_call: TRBV29-1; j_call: TRBJ1-5; clone_size: many; d_call: .; cdr3_nt: TGCAGCGTGGGCTGGGGGGCAGAGGCCAATCAGCCCCAGCATTTT; cdr3_aa: CSVGWGAEANQPQHF
v_call: TRBV20-1; j_call: TRBJ1-5; clone_size: many; d_call: .; cdr3_nt: TGCAGCGAGACAGACAGGAGTCCTCTGAGCAATCAGCCCCAGCATTTT; cdr3_aa: CSETDRSPLSNQPQHF
v_call: TRBV10-3; j_call: TRBJ2-5; clone_size: few; d_call: TRBD1; cdr3_nt: TGTGCCATCAGTGGACAGGGGGTTCAAGAGACCCAGTACTTC; cdr3_aa: CAISGQGVQETQYF
v_call: TRBV20-1; j_call: TRBJ2-3; clone_size: few; d_call: TRBD1; cdr3_nt: TGCAGTGCGGGTGGACAGGGGACAACTAGCACAGATACGCAGTATTTT; cdr3_aa: CSAGGQGTTSTDTQYF
v_call: TRBV7-3; j_call: TRBJ2-2; clone_size: few; d_call: .; cdr3_nt: TGTGCCAGCAGCTTAACGCCGGCAGATGCGAACACCGGGGAGCTGTTTTTT; cdr3_aa: CASSLTPADANTGELFF
v_call: TRBV28; j_call: TRBJ1-2; clone_size: many; d_call: .; cdr3_nt: TGTGCCAGCAGTTCAGGGACCCGCTACACCTTC; cdr3_aa: CASSSGTRYTF
v_call: TRBV12-3/TRBV12-4; j_call: TRBJ1-2; clone_size: many; d_call: TRBD1; cdr3_nt: TGTGCCAGCAGTTTGGGACAGGGGGGTTTGGGCAGCTACACCTTC; cdr3_aa: CASSLGQGGLGSYTF